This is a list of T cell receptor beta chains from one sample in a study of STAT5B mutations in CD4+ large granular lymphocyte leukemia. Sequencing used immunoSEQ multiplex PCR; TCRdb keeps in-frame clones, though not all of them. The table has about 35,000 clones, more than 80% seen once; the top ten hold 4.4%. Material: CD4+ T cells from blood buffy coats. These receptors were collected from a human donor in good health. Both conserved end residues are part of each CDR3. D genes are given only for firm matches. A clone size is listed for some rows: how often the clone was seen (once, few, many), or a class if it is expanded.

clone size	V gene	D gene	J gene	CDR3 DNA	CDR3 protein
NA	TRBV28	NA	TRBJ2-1	TGTGCCAGCAGCCTAGGACTGGCCAGCTCCTACAATGAGCAGTTCTTC	CASSLGLASSYNEQFF
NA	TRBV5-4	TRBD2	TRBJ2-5	TGTGCCAGCAGCTTAGGACTAGCGGGAGCCAGGGAGACCCAGTACTTC	CASSLGLAGARETQYF
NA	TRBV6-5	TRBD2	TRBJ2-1	TGTGCCAGCAGAAGAGCGGGAGCATACAATGAGCAGTTCTTC	CASRRAGAYNEQFF
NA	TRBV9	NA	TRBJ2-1	TGTGCCAGCAGCGAAGGGACGGGGTACAATGAGCAGTTCTTC	CASSEGTGYNEQFF
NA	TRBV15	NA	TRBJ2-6	TGTGCCACCAGCGCCTCCCGGCCAGGGCCGAAGGCCAACGTCCTGACTTTC	CATSASRPGPKANVLTF
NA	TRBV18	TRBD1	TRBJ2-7	TGTGCCAGCTCCCCATCGACAGGGAACGAGCAGTACTTC	CASSPSTGNEQYF
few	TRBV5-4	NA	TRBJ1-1	TGTGCCAGCAGGGAGTCGGTGGGGAACACTGAAGCTTTCTTT	CASRESVGNTEAFF
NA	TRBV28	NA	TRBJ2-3	TGTGCCAGCAGTTTTGGCTCACCCTCCAATACGCAGTATTTT	CASSFGSPSNTQYF
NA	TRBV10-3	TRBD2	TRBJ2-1	TGTGCCATCAGTGGTAGTCTAGCGGGAGACAATGAGCAGTTCTTC	CAISGSLAGDNEQFF
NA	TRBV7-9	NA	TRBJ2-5	TGTGCCAGCAGCAAAGCTGGGGCAGTGGAGACCCAGTACTTC	CASSKAGAVETQYF
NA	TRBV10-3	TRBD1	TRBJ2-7	TGTGCCATCAGTAAACAGGGGGCTACCTCCTACGAGCAGTACTTC	CAISKQGATSYEQYF